The T cell receptor (beta chain) described here comes from a study of a mutant IDH1 vaccine in newly diagnosed glioma. Background on the study: Mean patient age was roughly 43 years; 62.5% were male and about 40% female. It was at week 35 that visit V12 occurred, and at week 47 that visit V13 did.

Findings of the study overall: Any relationship between pseudoprogression and changes in top peripheral T cell clonotypes seemed absent.

The method was immunoSEQ multiplex PCR; TCRdb's version includes in-frame clones alone and lacks a portion of them. The sample shows tens of thousands of clones, about nine tenths of them seen only once. Deletions cut 4 bases from V and 7 bases from J, with 18 bases between. The CDR3 has 15 residues. The V gene's germline CDR1 is SGHTS and CDR2 YDEGEE. Time point indicated: week 47, end of study. Every vaccination contained 300 ug of the mutant IDH1 20-mer peptide and was paired with topical imiquimod. Vaccination of patients was performed eight times, in weeks 1, 3, 5, 7, 11, 15, 19 and 23. On this clone itself: Its antigen is as yet unknown.

This TCR was sampled from a woman aged 45-65 years with glioma. The chain has TRBV5-8 and TRBJ1-5, with a possible D match to TRBD1 (5 bases). Sequencing used PBMCs, obtained from a glioma patient whose treatment included an IDH1 peptide vaccine. This chain's CDR3 is CASSLTGQVWQPQHF. CDR3 nucleotide sequence: TGTGCCAGCAGCCTTACCGGACAAGTTTGGCAGCCCCAGCATTTT.